This T cell receptor (beta chain) was sequenced during a study of cytotoxic CD8 clonotypes in ibrutinib-treated CLL. This clone was seen only a few times. The protocol was immunoSEQ multiplex PCR, while the TCRdb copy is restricted to in-frame clones and leaves out a portion. This table holds approximately 97,000 clones, 77% found once. With V trimmed by 6 bases and J by 12 bases, 8 bases remained unmatched. The germline CDR1 and CDR2 sequences are MNHEY and SVGAGI. This CDR3 has 13 residues. Material: PBMCs, obtained after 24 months of ibrutinib treatment. The TCR was taken from a human donor with chronic lymphocytic leukemia. The chain joins TRBV6-5 to TRBJ1-6, with TRBD1 identical over 7 bases. The DNA for the CDR3 is TGTGCCAGCAGACTGACAGGGAAGGGACCCCTCCACTTT. Protein: CASRLTGKGPLHF.